This TCR beta chain is from a study of preoperative IRX-2 immunotherapy in early breast cancer. The assay was immunoSEQ multiplex PCR, and TCRdb's table has in-frame clones only and misses some. Here the sample spans about 98,000 clones, 86% being singletons. Documented treatment: preoperative locoregional IRX-2 cytokine immunotherapy. The V gene's germline CDR1 is MDHEN and CDR2 SYDVKM. V was cut by 4 bases and J by 0 bases, with 12 bases left in between. The CDR3 totals 16 residues. The rearrangement joins TRBV28 to TRBJ1-4; D is unclear. The material sequenced was tumor tissue, taken after IRX-2 immunotherapy. The TCR sequence derives from a human donor with breast cancer. In nucleotides, the CDR3 is TGTGCCAGCAGTTCCAAACACCTTGCAACTAATGAAAAACTGTTTTTT. It specifies CASSSKHLATNEKLFF. Full variable domain (outside the CDR3, taken from reference TRBV28 and TRBJ1-4): DVKVTQSSRYLVKRTGEKVFLECVQDMDHENMFWYRQDPGLGLRLIYFSYDVKMKEKGDIPEGYSVSREKKERFSLILESASTNQTSMYLCASSSKHLATNEKLFFGSGTQLSVL.